The source of this T cell receptor beta chain is a study of OX40 agonist ivuxolimab in advanced cancers. Study context: Patients took ivuxolimab, an agonistic anti-OX40 (CD134) antibody. Prior anti-PD-1, anti-PD-L1 or anti-CTLA-4 therapy was allowed; 40% to 50% had some. Study results and caveats: Expanded clones were, on average, more numerous among CD8+ T cells than CD4+. At doses 0.1 to 3.0 mg/kg, CD4+ and CD8+ clones expanded.

The data were produced by immunoSEQ multiplex PCR, yet TCRdb's version contains in-frame clones alone and is incomplete. This sample has approximately 60,000 clones, with about 81% found just once. Comments on this clone: Antigen: not known.

The V gene's germline CDR1 is SGHRS and CDR2 YFSETQ. The CDR3 loop spans 15 amino acids. V gave up 5 bases and J gave up 3 bases; unmatched junction bases: 4. This sample comprised CD4+ or CD8+ T cells sorted from blood, obtained in a trial of the OX40 agonist ivuxolimab. This clonotype was sampled from an adult with an advanced solid tumor such as melanoma, head and neck, liver or kidney cancer. The gene calls are TRBV5-1 and TRBJ2-1, with 11 bases lining up with TRBD1. The CDR3 region has the DNA TGCGCCAGCAGGTGGGGGACAGGGGGCTACAATGAGCAGTTCTTC. It yields the protein CASRWGTGGYNEQFF.